This entry describes one TCR beta chain. The record originates from a study of early stage breast cancer tumors. Repertoires were generated with immunoSEQ multiplex PCR, while TCRdb's copy carries only in-frame clones and drops some. Found here are about 72,000 clones, more than 65% of them singletons; the top ten hold more than 3%. The material sequenced was blood. This TCR was recovered from a person between 55 and 69 years old with breast cancer.

As DNA, the CDR3 is TGTGCCAGCACCCTAGCGGGAGGGGTTGCAGATACGCAGTATTTT. The encoded protein is CASTLAGGVADTQYF. This chain joins TRBV6-5 and TRBJ2-3; TRBD2 matches at 12 bases. Per germline, CDR1 MNHEY and CDR2 SVGAGI. The CDR3 length is 15 residues. V dropped 7 bases and J dropped 4; count of bases not matched to a gene: 6.